The 8 T cell receptor beta chains below were found in one sample sequenced in a study of T cell repertoires in cytomegalovirus infection. TCRdb called the reads again in MiXCR, with one record for every CDR3 protein. The table has some 300,000 distinct CDR3 sequences, 8% to 10% seen once. Sequencing was carried out using PBMCs. The source is a human donor in good health (CMV status not recorded). Some clones in this sample may be carry-over from other donors' samples.

This clonotype was observed many times. The V gene is TRBV20-1, the J gene TRBJ2-1; 8 bases agree with TRBD2. This CDR3 has 12 residues. After removal of 3 bases from V and 10 bases from J, the junction contained 5 bases not matched to a gene. Per germline, CDR1 DFQATT and CDR2 SNEGSKA (reference sequence). The CDR3 sequence is CSARGSGEEQFF. In DNA form, the CDR3 reads TGCAGTGCTAGGGGTAGCGGGGAGGAGCAGTTCTTC.

In its sample, this clonotype was seen many times. V gene TRBV20-1 combines with J gene TRBJ2-4; D may be TRBD2 (5 bases). The CDR3 consists of 13 residues. The V end lost 1 base, the J end lost 6 bases, and 10 bases lay between the germline ends. Per the germline V gene, CDR1 is DFQATT and CDR2 is SNEGSKA (reference sequence). CDR3 in amino acids: CSARGAGPNIQYF. CDR3 DNA sequence: TGCAGTGCTAGAGGTGCGGGCCCAAACATTCAGTACTTC.

The table lists this clonotype with a count of one. V usage is TRBV20-1 and J usage is TRBJ1-1, with TRBD1 as a possible D gene (5 bases). Germline CDR1 DFQATT, CDR2 SNEGSKA (reference sequence). The V and J ends lost 2 bases and 1 base respectively, with 14 bases between them. The CDR3 loop spans 15 amino acids. The CDR3 is CSARNLQTGNTEAFF. The CDR3 DNA reads as TGCAGTGCTAGAAACCTACAAACAGGGAACACTGAAGCTTTCTTT.

The table lists this clonotype with many counts. V gene TRBV19 combines with J gene TRBJ2-7; 7 bases map to TRBD1. Germline CDR1 LNHDA, CDR2 SQIVND (reference sequence). The CDR3 consists of 15 residues. Losses at the gene ends were 3 bases for V and 2 bases for J; bases not matched to a gene: 7. CDR3 amino acids: CASSIGTVRPYEQYF. Here the CDR3 DNA reads TGTGCCAGTAGTATTGGGACAGTTCGACCCTACGAGCAGTACTTC.

CDR3 loop: CSAPTSSGANVLTF. The CDR3 nucleotides are TGCAGTGCCCCGACTAGTTCTGGGGCCAACGTCCTGACTTTC. J is TRBJ2-6 and V is TRBV20-1; possible D gene TRBD2, 6 bases. V was shortened by 6 bases and J by 1 base, with 10 bases between the two germline ends. CDR1 is DFQATT and CDR2 is SNEGSKA in the germline V gene (reference sequence). CDR3 length: 14 residues.

The CDR3 here is CASSLRQITEAFF. DNA of the CDR3: TGTGCCAGCAGCCTGAGACAGATCACTGAAGCTTTCTTT. The genes are TRBV7-9 and TRBJ1-1; tentatively, D is TRBD1 (5 bases). The CDR3 has 13 residues. V lost 5 bases, J lost 4 bases, and 11 bases lay in between. Germline V gene lookup returns CDR1 SEHNR and CDR2 FQNEAQ (reference sequence).

The table lists this clonotype with many counts. V and J are TRBV4-2 and TRBJ1-2; a possible D gene is TRBD1 (6 bases). There are 16 residues in the CDR3. Germline lookup yields CDR1 LGHNA and CDR2 YNFKEQ. Trimming removed 0 bases from V and 6 bases from J, with 17 bases in between. For the CDR3, the DNA is TGTGCCAGCAGCCAAGATGGGGAGAGAACAGGGCATGGCTACACCTTC. Protein sequence: CASSQDGERTGHGYTF.

V and J are TRBV20-1 and TRBJ2-5, with TRBD2 identical over 7 bases. The CDR3 has 15 residues. J gave up 7 bases and V 0 bases, and 11 bases lay outside the gene matches. Germline V lookup: CDR1 DFQATT, CDR2 SNEGSKA (reference sequence). CDR3 residues: CSARDRNGWEGTQYF. CDR3 in DNA: TGCAGTGCTAGAGATCGGAACGGGTGGGAGGGGACCCAGTACTTC.